The TCR beta chain described here comes from a study of blood T cell repertoires in COVID-19. Whole-study context: Some COVID-19 samples were acute and others convalescent; all came from the United States, Italy and Spain. PBMCs, B-cell-depleted T cells, or T cells were the source of the cDNA or gDNA that made up the material.

Assay: immunoSEQ multiplex PCR; the TCRdb copy retains only in-frame clones and omits some. The repertoire consists of 100,000 to 150,000 clones, with less than 90% occurring once and the leading ten covering 27%. This clonotype was obtained from an elderly woman with acute or convalescent COVID-19. Sequenced: peripheral blood.

The CDR3 loop reads CAGGGIGYTF. CDR3 DNA sequence: TGTGCCGGTGGGGGGATCGGCTACACCTTC. The chain joins TRBV6-5 to TRBJ1-2; possibly TRBD1 for D (5 bases). The germline V and J ends were trimmed by 11 bases and 8 bases, with 12 bases remaining between them. Germline values: CDR1 MNHEY, CDR2 SVGAGI. The CDR3 covers 10 residues.